The subject of this entry is one T cell receptor beta chain. Its antigen remains unidentified. This sample stems from a study of cytomegalovirus exposure and HLA in healthy donors. Overall study context: Early release data held 85 million or so unique TCRs from HLA-typed donors. Findings and caveats of the study: In a later analysis, the majority of CMV-associated beta chains seemingly showed HLA restriction. Among TCR beta chains, those listed as cytomegalovirus-associated numbered over 150.

V was pared by 5 bases and J by 5 bases, with 13 bases between. Germline-derived CDR1 and CDR2 are SEHNR and FQNEAQ (reference sequence). This CDR3 comprises 13 residues. The PCR ran on 60 Vbeta and 13 Jbeta primers. Clones were sequenced by immunoSEQ multiplex PCR, and TCRdb holds only the in-frame ones, with some missing. The table shows some 80,000 clones, with under 80% occurring only once. The TCR sequence derives from a young man in good health and CMV-seropositive. The rearrangement joins TRBV7-9 to TRBJ2-7; D not certain. The sequenced sample consisted of PBMCs. In DNA form, the CDR3 reads TGTGCCAGCAGCCAATCCGGAGTAAACGAGCAGTACTTC. Its protein product is CASSQSGVNEQYF.